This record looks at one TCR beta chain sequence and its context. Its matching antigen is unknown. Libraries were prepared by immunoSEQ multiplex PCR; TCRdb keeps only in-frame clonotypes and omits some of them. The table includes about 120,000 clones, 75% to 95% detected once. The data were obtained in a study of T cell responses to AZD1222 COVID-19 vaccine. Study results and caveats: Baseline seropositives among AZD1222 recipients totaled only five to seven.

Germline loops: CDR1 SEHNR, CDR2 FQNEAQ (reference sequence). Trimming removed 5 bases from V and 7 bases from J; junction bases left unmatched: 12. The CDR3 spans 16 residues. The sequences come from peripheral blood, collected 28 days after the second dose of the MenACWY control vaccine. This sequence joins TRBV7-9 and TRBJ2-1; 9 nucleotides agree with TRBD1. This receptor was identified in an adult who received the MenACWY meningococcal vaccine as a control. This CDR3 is CASSDPWTGEKNEQFF. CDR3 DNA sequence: TGTGCCAGCAGCGACCCGTGGACAGGGGAGAAGAATGAGCAGTTCTTC.